These 10 T cell receptor beta chains share one sample of origin, sequenced in a study of blood T cell repertoires in COVID-19. Only in-frame clones appear in the TCRdb table, and some are missing; sequencing was by immunoSEQ multiplex PCR. Of 130,000 or so clones in the sample, 70% to 80% were seen once. Sequences were obtained from peripheral blood. Receptors originate from a woman in her 70s with COVID-19, enrolled during active disease.

The chain recombines TRBV6-1 with TRBJ1-2; D is undetermined. Germline assignment: CDR1 MNHNS and CDR2 SASEGT. V shed 0 bases and J shed 5 bases, with 13 bases lying between them. The CDR3 contains 15 residues. As DNA, the CDR3 is TGTGCCAGCAGTGAAGCTTGGCGGGATAATTATGGCTACACCTTC. Translating it yields CASSEAWRDNYGYTF.

The V and J genes are TRBV19 and TRBJ2-3, with 9 bases matching TRBD1. The CDR3 extends over 15 amino acids. CDR1 LNHDA and CDR2 SQIVND come from the germline V gene (reference sequence). With V trimmed by 3 bases and J by 1 base, 2 bases remained unmatched. In DNA, the CDR3 is TGTGCCAGTAGTATGGGACAGGGTCGCACAGATACGCAGTATTTT. As protein: CASSMGQGRTDTQYF.

The rearrangement joins TRBV15 to TRBJ2-6; TRBD2 might be the D (5 bases). V lost 1 base and J lost 0, with 7 bases in between. The CDR3 spans 16 residues. Germline V gives CDR1 LNHNV, CDR2 YYDKDF (reference sequence). CDR3 sequence: CATSRGGSSGANVLTF. The CDR3 bases are TGTGCCACCAGCAGAGGAGGGTCCTCTGGGGCCAACGTCCTGACTTTC.

V gene TRBV5-8 combines with J gene TRBJ2-1, with 12 nucleotides matching TRBD1. This CDR3 spans 16 amino acids. J gave up 4 bases and V 3 bases, and 5 bases lay outside the gene matches. CDR1 and CDR2 from the germline V gene are SGHTS and YDEGEE. In DNA, the CDR3 is TGTGCCAGCAGCTCGGGACAGGGGGCATCGTACAATGAGCAGTTCTTC. Translation gives CASSSGQGASYNEQFF.

This chain uses TRBV28 with TRBJ1-2; D unclear. This CDR3 region has 15 residues. Germline CDR1 MDHEN, CDR2 SYDVKM. V dropped 2 bases and J dropped 7 bases, with 17 bases sitting between them. CDR3 region: CASSLTPTGGFGYTF. As DNA, the CDR3 is TGTGCCAGCAGTTTAACCCCGACGGGAGGATTTGGCTACACCTTC.

This CDR3 is CASRGRELVAEAFF. The DNA for the CDR3 is TGTGCCAGCAGAGGGAGGGAATTGGTGGCTGAAGCTTTCTTT. The V call is TRBV28, the J call TRBJ1-1; D unclear. The CDR3 covers 14 residues. Germline assignment: CDR1 MDHEN and CDR2 SYDVKM. V was cut by 6 bases and J by 6 bases, with 17 bases left in between.

The chain has TRBV6-2 or TRBV6-3 and TRBJ1-1; D remains ambiguous. Germline V gene lookup returns CDR1 MNHEY and CDR2 SVGEGT. The CDR3 runs to 14 residues. Trimming took 4 bases from V and 8 from J, leaving 17 bases between them. This CDR3 is CASSSTARRGEAFF. The CDR3 DNA sequence: TGTGCCAGCAGTTCAACAGCCCGCCGAGGGGAAGCTTTCTTT.

V gene TRBV7-9 combines with J gene TRBJ2-3; no firm D call. The V end lost 0 bases, the J end lost 0 bases, and 7 bases lay between the germline ends. CDR1 and CDR2 from the germline V gene are SEHNR and FQNEAQ (reference sequence). This CDR3 has 15 amino acids. The CDR3 here is CASSLATVSTDTQYF. CDR3 nucleotide sequence: TGTGCCAGCAGCTTAGCCACAGTTAGCACAGATACGCAGTATTTT.

The V call is TRBV18, the J call TRBJ2-1; D unclear. This CDR3 contains 14 residues. Germline V gene lookup returns CDR1 KGHSH and CDR2 LQKENI. V lost 2 bases to trimming and J lost 0 bases, with 5 bases between them. CDR3 residues: CASSPDISYNEQFF. The CDR3 DNA reads TGTGCCAGCTCACCAGACATCTCCTACAATGAGCAGTTCTTC.

CDR3 sequence (DNA): TGTGCCATCTCGACTAGCGGAAGCACAGATACGCAGTATTTT. This codes for CAISTSGSTDTQYF. The genes are TRBV10-3 and TRBJ2-3, with 9 bases matching TRBD2. CDR3 length: 14 residues. The V gene's germline CDR1 is ENHRY and CDR2 SYGVKD. Trimming removed 8 bases from V and 0 bases from J; junction bases left unmatched: 3.